This TCR beta chain is drawn from a study of blood T cell repertoires in COVID-19. Overall study context: T cells, B-cell-depleted T cells, or PBMCs provided the cDNA or gDNA that served as material.

Clones were sequenced by immunoSEQ multiplex PCR, and TCRdb holds only the in-frame ones, with some missing. The sample lists roughly 290,000 clones, over 75% occurring once. V lost 4 bases and J lost 4, with 11 bases in between. The CDR3 runs 14 residues. CDR1 is MDHEN, CDR2 SYDVKM, per germline. This clone was detected only once. Donors in Cohort 3 counted as recovered after two negative PCRs, clearance, or symptom resolution. The sample comprised PBMCs or T cells enriched from blood (not recorded which). The V and J genes are TRBV28 and TRBJ1-5, with D unresolved. The receptor was derived from a woman in her thirties who had recovered from COVID-19. The CDR3 region has the DNA TGTGCCAGCAGTTCGCTTAGGAGGAATCAGCCCCAGCATTTT. This gives the protein CASSSLRRNQPQHF.